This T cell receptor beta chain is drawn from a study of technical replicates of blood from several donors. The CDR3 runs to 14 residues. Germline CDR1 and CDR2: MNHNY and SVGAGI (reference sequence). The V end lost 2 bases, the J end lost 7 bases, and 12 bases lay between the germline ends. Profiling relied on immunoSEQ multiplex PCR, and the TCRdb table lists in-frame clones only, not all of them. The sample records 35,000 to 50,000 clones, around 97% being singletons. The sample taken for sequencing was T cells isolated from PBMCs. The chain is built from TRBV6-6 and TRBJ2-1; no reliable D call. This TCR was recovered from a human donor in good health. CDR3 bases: TGTGCCAGCAGTTACGGTACTCCACAGAATGAGCAGTTCTTC. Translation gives CASSYGTPQNEQFF.